This record looks at one TCR beta chain sequence and its context. Its antigen remains undetermined. No per-base quality is available; no much larger clone lies one base away. The trial excluded patients who had a history of autoimmune disease or who were on systemic immunosuppression. Peripheral blood for TCR sequencing was collected from all dose cohorts at baseline, on cycle 4 day 1, and on cycle 7 day 1. Samples were obtained from an open-label, multicenter, first-in-human phase I dose-escalation trial of ivuxolimab. Adults with locally advanced or metastatic head and neck squamous cell, hepatocellular, melanoma or renal cell carcinoma were enrolled in the trial. Before TCR sequencing, CD4+ T cells and CD8+ T cells were sorted from peripheral blood as separate populations. For sequencing of the TCRbeta CDR3 region, genomic DNA was extracted from the sorted cells. The immunoSEQ Assay was used to sequence the TCRbeta CDR3 regions. Held by TCRdb, this immuneACCESS table contains in-frame sequences only and omits some clones. Under half of the omission traces to an unresolved V gene where checked; the cause of the rest is unknown. The sample data list 70,000 to 100,000 clones, and about 91% of these were observed just once. Around 0.4% of the sample lies in the top ten.

The sample comes from a study of OX40 agonist ivuxolimab in advanced cancers. For the wider study: Ivuxolimab was a fully human IgG2 agonistic monoclonal antibody targeting the costimulatory receptor OX40 (CD134). Patients were allowed to have had prior anti-PD-1, anti-PD-L1 or anti-CTLA-4 therapy, and more than 35% of the dose-escalation patients had been treated with checkpoint inhibitors. Of the approximately 50 dose-escalation patients, hepatocellular carcinoma was present in about 20, melanoma in around 15, renal cell carcinoma in 9 and head and neck cancer in 9. Intravenous ivuxolimab was administered to patients every 2 weeks at six dose levels: 0.01, 0.1, 0.3, 1.5, 3 and 10 mg/kg. The purpose of peripheral TCRbeta sequencing was to test whether ivuxolimab changed TCR sequence diversity and led to clonal T-cell expansion. The paper covers the monotherapy dose-escalation part of the phase I ivuxolimab trial, which included N ≈ 50 patients. Partial responses occurred in three dose-escalation patients, of whom one had hepatocellular carcinoma and two had cutaneous melanoma. In the dose-escalation cohort, approximately 82% of patients were male, and the mean age was around 60 years, with a range of roughly 20 to 79. What the study reported, not specific to this receptor: In the 0.1-3.0 mg/kg groups, partial responders had among the lowest normalized peripheral clonal expansion, particularly in CD8+ T cells. Clonal expansion of both CD4+ and CD8+ blood T cells was observed from baseline to week 6 at doses 0.1 to 3.0 mg/kg. Low levels of normalized T-cell clonal expansion were also shown by some nonresponding patients. Antigen specificity was not determined for the clonally expanded peripheral T cells. On average, CD8+ T cells showed more expanded clones than CD4+ T cells after ivuxolimab.

This TCR came from an adult with an advanced solid tumor such as melanoma, head and neck, liver or kidney cancer. The specimen comprised CD4+ or CD8+ T cells sorted from blood, sampled in a trial of the OX40 agonist ivuxolimab.

In nucleotide form, the sequence is TGTGCCAGCAGCTTAGACGTGGGAGGCTACAATGAGCAGTTCTTC. This translates into CASSLDVGGYNEQFF. The sequence is built from TRBV7-6 and TRBJ2-1, with a weak D call of TRBD2 (6 bases match). CDR3 length: 15 amino acids, cysteine to phenylalanine. The CDR3 DNA has 45 bases and is translated from base 1. V was cut back by 1 base and J by 3 bases, leaving a gap of 10 bases between them. Reading the germline V gene gives CDR1 SGHVS and CDR2 FNYEAQ.